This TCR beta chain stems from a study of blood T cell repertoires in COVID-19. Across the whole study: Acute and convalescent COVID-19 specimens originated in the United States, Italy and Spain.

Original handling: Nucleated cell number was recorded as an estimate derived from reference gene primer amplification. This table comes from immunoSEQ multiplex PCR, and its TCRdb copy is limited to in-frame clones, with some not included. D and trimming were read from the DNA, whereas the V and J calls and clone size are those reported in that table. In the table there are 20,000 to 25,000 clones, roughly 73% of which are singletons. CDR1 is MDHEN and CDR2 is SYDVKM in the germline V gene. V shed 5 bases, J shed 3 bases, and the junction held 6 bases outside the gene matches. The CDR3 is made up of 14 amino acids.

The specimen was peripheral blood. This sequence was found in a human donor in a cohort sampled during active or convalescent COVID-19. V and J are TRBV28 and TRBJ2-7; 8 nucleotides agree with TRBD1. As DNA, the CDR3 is TGTGCCAGCAGTACAGGGGGGCATGGCTACGAGCAGTACTTC. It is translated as CASSTGGHGYEQYF.